Here is one T cell receptor beta chain with its context. Its antigen is unknown. The method was immunoSEQ multiplex PCR; TCRdb's version includes in-frame clones alone and lacks a portion of them. The table has 650,000 to 700,000 clones, less than 95% seen once. The CDR3 has 14 amino acids. Germline CDR1 ENHRY, CDR2 SYGVKD. The junction had 4 bases not matched to a gene; V was cut back by 7 bases and J by 7 bases. The data originate from a study of shared clonotypes between healthy human individuals. Study overall: Donors, aged 18 to 49, were a couple of women and three men.

Findings and limits, study-wide: Rarefaction gave evidence that sorted-subset sequencing remained incomplete despite large depth.

This TCR was sampled from a man younger than 30 in good health. Some clones in this sample may be carry-over from other donors' samples. The rearrangement joins TRBV10-3 to TRBJ2-1; 13 bases are shared with TRBD2. The material sequenced was memory CD8+ T cells from PBMCs. The sample's subset: CD45RO+ cells pooled with CCR7-negative TemRA cells. Here the CDR3 DNA reads TGTGCCATCACCTGGACTAGCGGGAGTAATGAGCAGTTCTTC. Its translation is CAITWTSGSNEQFF.